The clone carrying this TCR beta chain appeared a few times. These data belong to a study of blood T cell repertoires in COVID-19. Seattle participants joined during active infection and were tracked over time. The method was immunoSEQ multiplex PCR; TCRdb's version includes in-frame clones alone and lacks a portion of them. The table records under 300,000 clones, approximately 84% of them present only once. This CDR3 has 13 amino acids. The germline CDR1 and CDR2 sequences are KGHSH and LQKENI. V was trimmed by 5 bases and J by 2 bases, leaving 10 bases between them. The gene calls are TRBV18 and TRBJ2-7; a possible D gene is TRBD2 (6 bases). This receptor was obtained from a human donor with COVID-19, enrolled during active disease. The donor label of this sample is uncertain. The specimen was peripheral blood. The CDR3 coding sequence is TGTGCCAGCTCATCTGCGGGAACCTACGAGCAGTACTTC. This gives the protein CASSSAGTYEQYF.